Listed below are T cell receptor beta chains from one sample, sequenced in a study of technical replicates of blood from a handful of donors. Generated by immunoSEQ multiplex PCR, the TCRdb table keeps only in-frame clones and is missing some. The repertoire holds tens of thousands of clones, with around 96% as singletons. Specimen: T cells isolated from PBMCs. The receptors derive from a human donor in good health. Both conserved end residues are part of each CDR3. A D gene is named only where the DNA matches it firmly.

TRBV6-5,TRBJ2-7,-,CASSSSAGAYEQYF,TGTGCCAGCAGTTCCTCGGCAGGGGCCTACGAGCAGTACTTC
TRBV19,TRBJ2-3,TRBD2,CASSITSGRNTQYF,TGTGCCAGTAGTATAACTAGCGGGAGGAATACGCAGTATTTT
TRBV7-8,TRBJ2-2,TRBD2,CASSSRLAVNTGELFF,TGTGCCAGCAGCTCCCGACTAGCGGTGAACACCGGGGAGCTGTTTTTT
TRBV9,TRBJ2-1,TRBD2,CASSVATSGRREQFF,TGTGCCAGCAGCGTAGCAACTAGCGGGAGAAGGGAGCAGTTCTTC
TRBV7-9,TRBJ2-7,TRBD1,CASSFRTGSSYEQYF,TGTGCCAGCAGTTTCCGGACAGGGTCGTCCTACGAGCAGTACTTC
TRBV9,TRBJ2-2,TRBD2,CASSAHGGDTGELFF,TGTGCCAGCAGCGCACATGGGGGGGACACCGGGGAGCTGTTTTTT
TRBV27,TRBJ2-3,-,CASALEAPVDTQYF,TGTGCCAGCGCACTAGAGGCACCGGTTGATACGCAGTATTTT
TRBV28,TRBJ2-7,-,CASSLMAGIYEQYF,TGTGCCAGCAGTTTAATGGCGGGGATCTACGAGCAGTACTTC
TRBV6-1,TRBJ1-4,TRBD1,CASRQGREKLFF,TGTGCCAGCAGACAGGGGCGAGAAAAACTGTTTTTT
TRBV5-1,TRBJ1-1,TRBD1,CASSYITGGTEAFF,TGCGCCAGCAGCTATATTACAGGGGGCACTGAAGCTTTCTTT